The rows below give T cell receptor beta chains drawn from one sample of a study of cytomegalovirus exposure and HLA in healthy donors. Here immunoSEQ multiplex PCR was the method, and the copy in TCRdb shows in-frame clones only, minus some. The sample shows fewer than 130,000 clones, 89% of them seen only once. Specimen: PBMCs. Receptors originate from a woman younger than 30 in good health and CMV-seronegative. CDR3s include the opening cysteine and the closing phenylalanine or tryptophan. The D gene is left open where the match is weak.

j_gene: TRBJ1-5
v_gene: TRBV7-2
d_gene: NA
CDR3nt: TGTGCCAGCAGCTTACAAGGAGCCACGGGGGCCCAGCATTTT
CDR3aa: CASSLQGATGAQHF

j_gene: TRBJ1-2
v_gene: TRBV7-9
d_gene: TRBD1
CDR3nt: TGTGCCAGCAGCTTACAGGGGGCCACACTGACAAGCTACACCTTC
CDR3aa: CASSLQGATLTSYTF

j_gene: TRBJ1-4
v_gene: TRBV4-3
d_gene: NA
CDR3nt: TGCGCCAGCAGCCGGCACTCGGGGGAAAAACTGTTTTTT
CDR3aa: CASSRHSGEKLFF

j_gene: TRBJ2-7
v_gene: TRBV9
d_gene: NA
CDR3nt: TGTGCCAGCTCAACCGGGGACTGGGAGCAGTACTTC
CDR3aa: CASSTGDWEQYF

j_gene: TRBJ2-7
v_gene: TRBV5-4
d_gene: NA
CDR3nt: TGTGCCAGCAGCTTGGAGGTAGGGGTCGGCGAGCAGTACTTC
CDR3aa: CASSLEVGVGEQYF

j_gene: TRBJ1-2
v_gene: TRBV29-1
d_gene: TRBD1
CDR3nt: TGCAGCGTTGATCCCGGACAGGGGGCCGGCTACACCTTC
CDR3aa: CSVDPGQGAGYTF

j_gene: TRBJ2-1
v_gene: TRBV6-4
d_gene: TRBD2
CDR3nt: TGTGCCAGCAGTGAACTAGCGGGAGAGGGCAATGAGCAGTTCTTC
CDR3aa: CASSELAGEGNEQFF

j_gene: TRBJ2-5
v_gene: TRBV6-5
d_gene: NA
CDR3nt: TGTGCCAGCAGTGCCGACAGTTACAAGAGAACCCAGTACTTC
CDR3aa: CASSADSYKRTQYF

j_gene: TRBJ1-5
v_gene: TRBV19
d_gene: TRBD1
CDR3nt: TGTGCCAGTAGTATAGAGGGGCAGGGGGCTCAGCCCCAGCATTTT
CDR3aa: CASSIEGQGAQPQHF

j_gene: TRBJ2-7
v_gene: TRBV6-1
d_gene: TRBD2
CDR3nt: TGTGCCAGCATTTTTAGCGGGGGGAGCTCCTACGAGCAGTACTTC
CDR3aa: CASIFSGGSSYEQYF

j_gene: TRBJ1-1
v_gene: TRBV5-4
d_gene: TRBD1
CDR3nt: TGTGCCAGCAGCGATGGACAGGGGGCGTTGGCTTTCTTT
CDR3aa: CASSDGQGALAFF

j_gene: TRBJ2-7
v_gene: TRBV6-5
d_gene: TRBD1
CDR3nt: TGTGCCAGCAGTCCAGGAGGGACAGGGGTTTACGAGCAGTACTTC
CDR3aa: CASSPGGTGVYEQYF

j_gene: TRBJ1-6
v_gene: TRBV6-5
d_gene: TRBD1
CDR3nt: TGTGCCAGCAGTTACCGTCGGGACAGTCTACAATCACCCCTCCACTTT
CDR3aa: CASSYRRDSLQSPLHF

j_gene: TRBJ1-2
v_gene: TRBV19
d_gene: TRBD1
CDR3nt: TGTGCCAGTAGGGAATCCGGGACAGAATATGGCTACACCTTC
CDR3aa: CASRESGTEYGYTF

j_gene: TRBJ2-3
v_gene: TRBV11-3
d_gene: TRBD1
CDR3nt: TGTGCCAGCAGCTCCCGACAGGGGGCGGATACGCAGTATTTT
CDR3aa: CASSSRQGADTQYF

j_gene: TRBJ2-1
v_gene: TRBV28
d_gene: TRBD2
CDR3nt: TGTGCCAGCAGCCCGGGACTAGCGGGGGGGCCGGGTTATGAGCAGTTCTTC
CDR3aa: CASSPGLAGGPGYEQFF

j_gene: TRBJ2-4
v_gene: TRBV7-2
d_gene: NA
CDR3nt: TGTGCCAGCAGCTTAGAACCGCTACTAGCCAAAAACATTCAGTACTTC
CDR3aa: CASSLEPLLAKNIQYF

j_gene: TRBJ2-2
v_gene: TRBV11-2
d_gene: TRBD2
CDR3nt: TGTGCCAGCAGCCACGGGGGGTGGAACACCGGGGAGCTGTTTTTT
CDR3aa: CASSHGGWNTGELFF

j_gene: TRBJ2-7
v_gene: TRBV2
d_gene: NA
CDR3nt: TGTGCCAGCAGTGAAGGGCCCGCTTACGAGCAGTACTTC
CDR3aa: CASSEGPAYEQYF

j_gene: TRBJ1-4
v_gene: TRBV27
d_gene: TRBD1
CDR3nt: TGTGCCAGCAGGCGACAGGGTTTAGGTGAAAAACTGTTTTTT
CDR3aa: CASRRQGLGEKLFF